This T cell receptor (beta chain) was captured by sequencing in a study of T cells after yellow fever vaccination. General study findings and limits: A limited proportion of clonotypes was detected within both the CD4 and CD8 compartments.

In the case of this clonotype: The antigen is not known.

Per the germline V gene, CDR1 is SGHRS and CDR2 is YFSETQ. The CDR3 sequence is 15 residues long. The V end lost 1 base, the J end lost 0 bases, and 8 bases lay between the germline ends. TCRdb recomputed calls from the 5' RACE reads with MiXCR, one row per CDR3 protein. In the table there are about 580,000 distinct CDR3 sequences, around a sixth of which are singletons. This clonotype was sampled from a man younger than 35 who received the YFV17D yellow fever vaccine. V gene TRBV5-1 combines with J gene TRBJ1-3; D remains ambiguous. The material was PBMCs, obtained about 5 days after the first yellow fever vaccination. CDR3 in DNA: TGCGCCAGCAGCTTGATACCGACCTCTGGAAACACCATATATTTT. It specifies CASSLIPTSGNTIYF.